This T cell receptor beta chain was retrieved from a study of blood T cell repertoires in COVID-19. At the level of the study: Samples came from the United States, Italy and Spain, spanning acute and convalescent COVID-19.

Per the germline V gene, CDR1 is MDHEN and CDR2 is SYDVKM. The CDR3 has 15 residues. V lost 3 bases and J lost 2, with 13 bases in between. Profiled with immunoSEQ multiplex PCR; TCRdb holds only in-frame clones, not every one. The sample shows some 300,000 clones, 85% to 90% of them seen only once. The specimen sequenced was peripheral blood. This sequence joins TRBV28 and TRBJ1-1; D is uncertain. The receptor was isolated from a woman in her forties or fifties with COVID-19, enrolled during active disease. The CDR3 region has the DNA TGTGCCAGCAGTTTGACGCAGGTGATAAACACTGAAGCTTTCTTT. Protein sequence: CASSLTQVINTEAFF.